This TCR beta chain was captured in a study of blood T cell repertoires in COVID-19. Study background: Sources were T cells, B-cell-depleted T cells, or PBMCs; the material itself was cDNA or gDNA.

CDR3 length equals 15 residues. The V gene lost 2 bases and the J gene lost 0 bases, with 8 bases spanning the gap. Original processing notes: Amplified reference gene primers provided the basis for estimating nucleated cell counts. The data were produced by immunoSEQ multiplex PCR, yet TCRdb's version contains in-frame clones alone and is incomplete. For V, J and clone size, that table is used; D and trimming come from the DNA. Of 310,000 or so clones listed, roughly 89% are singletons. This receptor was identified in a woman under 30 who had recovered from COVID-19. The sample comprised PBMCs or T cells enriched from blood (not recorded which). The V and J genes are TRBV23-1 and TRBJ1-3, with D perhaps TRBD1 (6 bases). TRBV23-1 is placed among ORFs of uncertain function. CDR3 amino acids: CASSQPTGSGNTIYF. CDR3 sequence (DNA): TGCGCCAGCAGTCAACCGACAGGCTCTGGAAACACCATATATTTT.